This T cell receptor (beta chain) appears in the sequencing data of a study of control samples from healthy donors and cancer patients. Here immunoSEQ multiplex PCR was the method, and the copy in TCRdb shows in-frame clones only, minus some. The table includes 25,000 to 30,000 clones, about 85% detected once. Trimming at V came to 6 bases and at J to 3 bases, leaving 6 bases not matched to a gene. Germline V gene sequence: CDR1 MDHEN, CDR2 SYDVKM. The CDR3 covers 15 residues. The rearrangement links TRBV28 to TRBJ1-5; 9 positions agree with TRBD1. The specimen sequenced was formalin-fixed, paraffin-embedded tissue. The TCR comes from a female donor with melanoma. This chain's CDR3 is CASRTQGALNQPQHF. In DNA form, the CDR3 reads TGTGCCAGCAGGACACAGGGGGCCCTCAATCAGCCCCAGCATTTT.